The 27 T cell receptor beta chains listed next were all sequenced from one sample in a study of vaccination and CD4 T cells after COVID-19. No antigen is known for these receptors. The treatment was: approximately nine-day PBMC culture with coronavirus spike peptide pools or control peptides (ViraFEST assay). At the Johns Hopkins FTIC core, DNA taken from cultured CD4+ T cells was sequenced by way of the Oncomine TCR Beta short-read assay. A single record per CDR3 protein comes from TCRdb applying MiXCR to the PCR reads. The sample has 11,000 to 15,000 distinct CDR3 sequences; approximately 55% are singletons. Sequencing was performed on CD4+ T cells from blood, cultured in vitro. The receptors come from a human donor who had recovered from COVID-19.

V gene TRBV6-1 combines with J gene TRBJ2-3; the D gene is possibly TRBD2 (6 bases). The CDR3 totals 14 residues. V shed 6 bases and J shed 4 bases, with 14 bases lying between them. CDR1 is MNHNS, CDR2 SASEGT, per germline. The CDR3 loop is CASRWGLRADTQYF. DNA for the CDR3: TGTGCCAGCAGGTGGGGACTTAGGGCAGATACGCAGTATTTT.

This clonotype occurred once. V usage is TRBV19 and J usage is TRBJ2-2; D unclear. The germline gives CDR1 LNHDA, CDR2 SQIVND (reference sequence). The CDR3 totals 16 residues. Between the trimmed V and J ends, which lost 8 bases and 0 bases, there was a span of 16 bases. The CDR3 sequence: CASGQLGRTNTGELFF. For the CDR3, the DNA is TGTGCCAGTGGGCAACTTGGACGGACGAACACCGGGGAGCTGTTTTTT.

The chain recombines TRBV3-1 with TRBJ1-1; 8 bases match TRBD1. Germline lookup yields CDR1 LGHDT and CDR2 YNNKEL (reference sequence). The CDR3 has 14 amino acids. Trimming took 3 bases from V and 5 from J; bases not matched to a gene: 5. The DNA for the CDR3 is TGTGCCAGCAGCCAGGACACAGGGGGGACTGAAGCTTTCTTT. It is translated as CASSQDTGGTEAFF.

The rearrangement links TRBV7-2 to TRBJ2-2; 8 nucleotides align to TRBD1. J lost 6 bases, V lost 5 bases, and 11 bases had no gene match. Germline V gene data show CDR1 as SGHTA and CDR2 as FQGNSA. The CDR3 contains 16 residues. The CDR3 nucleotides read TGTGCCAGCAGCCCCGGACAGGGTCGGTACCCCGGGGAGCTGTTTTTT. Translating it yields CASSPGQGRYPGELFF.

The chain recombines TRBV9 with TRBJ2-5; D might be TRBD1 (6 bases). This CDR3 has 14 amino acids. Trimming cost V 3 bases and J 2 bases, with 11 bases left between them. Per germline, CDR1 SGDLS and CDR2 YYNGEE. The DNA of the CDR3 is TGTGCCAGCAGCGCAGGACAGAGACAAGAGACCCAGTACTTC. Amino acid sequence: CASSAGQRQETQYF.

The chain's CDR3 is CSAGRQGYQPQHF. CDR3 bases: TGCAGTGCGGGAAGACAGGGATATCAGCCCCAGCATTTT. The genes are TRBV20-1 and TRBJ1-5; TRBD1 matches 7 bases. Per germline, CDR1 DFQATT and CDR2 SNEGSKA (reference sequence). Germline trimming cut 6 bases from V and 5 bases from J; bases unmatched to any gene: 7. This CDR3 region has 13 residues.

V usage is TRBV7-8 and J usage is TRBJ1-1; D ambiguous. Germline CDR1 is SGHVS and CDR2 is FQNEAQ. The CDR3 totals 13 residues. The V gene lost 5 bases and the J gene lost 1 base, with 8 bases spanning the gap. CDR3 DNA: TGTGCCAGCAGCGAAAGCCGGAACACTGAAGCTTTCTTT. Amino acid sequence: CASSESRNTEAFF.

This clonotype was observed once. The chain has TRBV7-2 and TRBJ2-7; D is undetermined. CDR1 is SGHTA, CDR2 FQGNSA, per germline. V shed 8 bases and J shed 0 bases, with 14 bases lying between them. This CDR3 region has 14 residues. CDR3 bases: TGTGCCAGCTCCGGCCGTAGGAGCTCCTACGAGCAGTACTTC. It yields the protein CASSGRRSSYEQYF.

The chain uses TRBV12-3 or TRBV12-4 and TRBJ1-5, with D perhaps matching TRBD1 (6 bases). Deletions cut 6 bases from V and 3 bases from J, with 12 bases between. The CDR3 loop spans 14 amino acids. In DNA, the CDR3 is TGTGCCAGCAGGTCCGGACAGAACAATCAGCCCCAGCATTTT. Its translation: CASRSGQNNQPQHF.

The CDR3, as DNA: TGTGCCAGCAGTGACTCGGCGGGAGGATACAATGAGCAGTTCTTC. It is translated as CASSDSAGGYNEQFF. The chain carries TRBV2 and TRBJ2-1, with TRBD2 identical over 8 bases. The CDR3 runs 15 residues. The trim removed 3 bases at V and 4 bases at J, leaving 5 bases unmatched. Germline CDR1 SNHLY, CDR2 FYNNEI.

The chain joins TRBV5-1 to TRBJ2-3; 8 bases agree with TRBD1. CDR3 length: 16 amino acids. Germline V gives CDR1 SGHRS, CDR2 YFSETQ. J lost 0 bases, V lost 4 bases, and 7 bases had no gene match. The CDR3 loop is CASSLGQGGSTDTQYF. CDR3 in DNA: TGCGCCAGCAGCCTTGGACAGGGTGGTAGCACAGATACGCAGTATTTT.

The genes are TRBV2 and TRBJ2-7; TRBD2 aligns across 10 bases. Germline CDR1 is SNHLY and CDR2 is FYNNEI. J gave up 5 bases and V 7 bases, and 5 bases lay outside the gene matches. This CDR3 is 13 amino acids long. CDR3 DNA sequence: TGTGCCAGCACAGCGGGAGGGACTAACGAGCAGTACTTC. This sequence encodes CASTAGGTNEQYF. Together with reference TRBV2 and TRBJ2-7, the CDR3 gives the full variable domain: EPEVTQTPSHQVTQMGQEVILRCVPISNHLYFYWYRQILGQKVEFLVSFYNNEISEKSEIFDDQFSVERPDGSNFTLKIRSTKLEDSAMYFCASTAGGTNEQYFGPGTRLTVT.

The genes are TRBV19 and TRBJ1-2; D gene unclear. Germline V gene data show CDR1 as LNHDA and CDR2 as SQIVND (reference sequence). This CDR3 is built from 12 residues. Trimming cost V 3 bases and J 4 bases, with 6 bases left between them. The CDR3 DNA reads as TGTGCCAGTAGTATGAGCGTCTATGGCTACACCTTC. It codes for CASSMSVYGYTF. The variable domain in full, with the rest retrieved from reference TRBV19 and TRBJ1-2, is DGGITQSPKYLFRKEGQNVTLSCEQNLNHDAMYWYRQDPGQGLRLIYYSQIVNDFQKGDIAEGYSVSREKKESFPLTVTSAQKNPTAFYLCASSMSVYGYTFGSGTRLTVV.

For the CDR3, the DNA is TGTGCCAGCAGCGTAGCAGCTATGAACACTGAAGCTTTCTTT. Translation gives CASSVAAMNTEAFF. This chain links TRBV9 with TRBJ1-1; D gene ambiguous. CDR1 SGDLS and CDR2 YYNGEE come from the germline V gene. This CDR3 region has 14 residues. With 0 bases removed from V and 0 bases from J, the gap between germline ends came to 6 bases.

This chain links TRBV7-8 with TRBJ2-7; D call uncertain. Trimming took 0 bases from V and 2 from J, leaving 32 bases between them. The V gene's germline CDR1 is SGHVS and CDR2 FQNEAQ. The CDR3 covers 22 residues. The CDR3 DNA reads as TGTGCCAGCAGCTTAGCCCTAAATAGGAAGCCGGGTGACTCCAACGCCGCCTACGAGCAGTACTTC. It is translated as CASSLALNRKPGDSNAAYEQYF.

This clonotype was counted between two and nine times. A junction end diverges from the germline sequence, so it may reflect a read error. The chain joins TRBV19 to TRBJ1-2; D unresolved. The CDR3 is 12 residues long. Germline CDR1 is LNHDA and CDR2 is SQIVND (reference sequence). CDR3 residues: CASSGLNYGYTF. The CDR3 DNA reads TGTGCCAGCTCCGGACTGAACTATGGGTACACCTTC.

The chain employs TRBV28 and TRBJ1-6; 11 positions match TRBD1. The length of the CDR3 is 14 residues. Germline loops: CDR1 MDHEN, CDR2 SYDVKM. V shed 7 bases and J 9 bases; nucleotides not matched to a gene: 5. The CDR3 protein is CASKTGTGGSPLHF. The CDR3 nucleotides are TGTGCCAGCAAAACCGGGACAGGGGGTTCACCCCTCCACTTT.

The CDR3: CASSLAGTAYEQYF. The CDR3, as DNA: TGTGCCAGCAGCTTGGCCGGGACAGCCTACGAGCAGTACTTC. The rearrangement joins TRBV5-6 to TRBJ2-7; TRBD1 matches at 7 bases. Losses at the gene ends were 0 bases for V and 2 bases for J; bases not matched to a gene: 2. The CDR3 runs 14 residues. Germline V gene data show CDR1 as SGHDT and CDR2 as YYEEEE. Drawing the rest from reference TRBV5-6 and TRBJ2-7, the complete variable domain is DAGVTQSPTHLIKTRGQQVTLRCSPKSGHDTVSWYQQALGQGPQFIFQYYEEEERQRGNFPDRFSGHQFPNYSSELNVNALLLGDSALYLCASSLAGTAYEQYFGPGTRLTVT.

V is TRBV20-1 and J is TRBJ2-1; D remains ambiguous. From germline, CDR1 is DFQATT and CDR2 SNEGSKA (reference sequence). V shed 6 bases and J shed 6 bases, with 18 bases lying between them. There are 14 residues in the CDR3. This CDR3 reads CSAPLHGAGNEQFF. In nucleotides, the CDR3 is TGCAGTGCCCCCCTCCACGGCGCTGGCAATGAGCAGTTCTTC.

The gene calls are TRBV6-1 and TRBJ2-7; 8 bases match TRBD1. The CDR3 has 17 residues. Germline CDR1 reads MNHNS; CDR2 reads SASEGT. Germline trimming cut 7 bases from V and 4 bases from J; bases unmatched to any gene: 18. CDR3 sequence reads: CASTKWGAGGGQYEQYF. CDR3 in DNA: TGTGCCAGCACTAAGTGGGGCGCAGGGGGCGGCCAATACGAGCAGTACTTC.

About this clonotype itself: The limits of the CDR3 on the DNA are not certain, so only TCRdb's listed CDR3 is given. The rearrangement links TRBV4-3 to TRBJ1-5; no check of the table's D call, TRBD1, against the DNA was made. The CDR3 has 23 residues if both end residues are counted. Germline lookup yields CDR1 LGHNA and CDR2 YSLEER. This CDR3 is CASTNQTSMYLCAGGGGNQPQHF.

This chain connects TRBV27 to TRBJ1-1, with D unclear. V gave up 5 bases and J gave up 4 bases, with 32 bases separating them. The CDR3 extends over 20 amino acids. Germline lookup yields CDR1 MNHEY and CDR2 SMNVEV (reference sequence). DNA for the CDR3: TGTGCCAGCAGTCCCAGAGTCTCCGGGCTGAGTATCCGAATCCGCACTGAAGCTTTCTTT. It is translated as CASSPRVSGLSIRIRTEAFF.

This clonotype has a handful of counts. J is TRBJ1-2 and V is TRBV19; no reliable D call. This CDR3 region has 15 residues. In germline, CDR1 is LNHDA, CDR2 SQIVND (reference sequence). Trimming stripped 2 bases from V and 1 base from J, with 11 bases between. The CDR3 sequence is CASSIRLADNYGYTF. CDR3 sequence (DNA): TGTGCCAGTAGTATACGGTTGGCAGATAACTATGGCTACACCTTC.

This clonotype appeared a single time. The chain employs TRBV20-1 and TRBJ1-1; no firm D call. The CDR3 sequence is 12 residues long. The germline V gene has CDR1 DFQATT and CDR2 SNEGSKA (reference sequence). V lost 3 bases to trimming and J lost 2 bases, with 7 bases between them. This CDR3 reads CSASGLNTEAFF. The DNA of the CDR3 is TGCAGTGCTAGTGGGCTAAACACTGAAGCTTTCTTT.

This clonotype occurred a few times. CDR3 bases: TGTGCCAGTAGCATCGGGCGGGGGGATAGCAATCAGCCCCAGCATTTT. Residues: CASSIGRGDSNQPQHF. V and J are TRBV19 and TRBJ1-5; D possibly corresponds to TRBD1 (5 bases). The CDR3 has 16 residues. CDR1 LNHDA and CDR2 SQIVND come from the germline V gene (reference sequence). V lost 6 bases and J 0 bases, leaving 15 bases between the germline ends.

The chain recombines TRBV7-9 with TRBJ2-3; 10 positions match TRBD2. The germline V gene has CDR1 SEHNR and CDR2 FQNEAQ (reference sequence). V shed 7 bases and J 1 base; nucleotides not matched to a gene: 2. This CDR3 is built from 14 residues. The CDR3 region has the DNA TGTGCCAGCACGAGCGGGAGGGGCACAGATACGCAGTATTTT. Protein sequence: CASTSGRGTDTQYF.

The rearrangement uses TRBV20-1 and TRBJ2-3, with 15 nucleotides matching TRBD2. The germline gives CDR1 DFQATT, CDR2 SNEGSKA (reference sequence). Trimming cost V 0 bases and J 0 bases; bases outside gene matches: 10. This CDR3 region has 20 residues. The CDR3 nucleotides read TGCAGTGCTAGAGATCTATTTAGGACTAGCGGGAGGGCTAGCACAGATACGCAGTATTTT. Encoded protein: CSARDLFRTSGRASTDTQYF.